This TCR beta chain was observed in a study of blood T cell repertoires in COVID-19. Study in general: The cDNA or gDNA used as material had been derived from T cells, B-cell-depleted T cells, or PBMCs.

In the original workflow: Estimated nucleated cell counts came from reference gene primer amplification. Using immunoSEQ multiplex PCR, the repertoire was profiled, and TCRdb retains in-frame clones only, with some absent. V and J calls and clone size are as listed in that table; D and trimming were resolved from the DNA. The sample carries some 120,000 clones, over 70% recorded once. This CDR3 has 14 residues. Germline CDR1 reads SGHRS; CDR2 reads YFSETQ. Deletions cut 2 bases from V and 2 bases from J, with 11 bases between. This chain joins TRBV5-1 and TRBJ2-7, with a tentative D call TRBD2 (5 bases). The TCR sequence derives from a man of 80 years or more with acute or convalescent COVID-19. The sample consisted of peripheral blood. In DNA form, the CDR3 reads TGCGCCAGCAGCTTTGAGGGAGTAGCCTACGAGCAGTACTTC. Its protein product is CASSFEGVAYEQYF.